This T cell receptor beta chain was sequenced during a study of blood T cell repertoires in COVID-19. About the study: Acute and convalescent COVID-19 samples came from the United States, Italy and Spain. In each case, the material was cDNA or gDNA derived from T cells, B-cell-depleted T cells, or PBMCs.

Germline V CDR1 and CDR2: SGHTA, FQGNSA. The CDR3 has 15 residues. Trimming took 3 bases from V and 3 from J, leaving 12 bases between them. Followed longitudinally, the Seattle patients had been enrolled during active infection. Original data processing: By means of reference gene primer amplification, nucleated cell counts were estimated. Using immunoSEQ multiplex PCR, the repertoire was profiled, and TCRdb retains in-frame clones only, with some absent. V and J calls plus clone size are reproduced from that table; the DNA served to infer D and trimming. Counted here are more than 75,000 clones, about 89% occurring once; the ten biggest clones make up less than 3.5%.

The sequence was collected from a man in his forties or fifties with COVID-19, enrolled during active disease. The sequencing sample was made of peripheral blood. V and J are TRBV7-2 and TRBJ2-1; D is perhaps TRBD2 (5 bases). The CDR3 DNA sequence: TGTGCCAGCAGCTTTTTACCCGGGAACTACAATGAGCAGTTCTTC. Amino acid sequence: CASSFLPGNYNEQFF.